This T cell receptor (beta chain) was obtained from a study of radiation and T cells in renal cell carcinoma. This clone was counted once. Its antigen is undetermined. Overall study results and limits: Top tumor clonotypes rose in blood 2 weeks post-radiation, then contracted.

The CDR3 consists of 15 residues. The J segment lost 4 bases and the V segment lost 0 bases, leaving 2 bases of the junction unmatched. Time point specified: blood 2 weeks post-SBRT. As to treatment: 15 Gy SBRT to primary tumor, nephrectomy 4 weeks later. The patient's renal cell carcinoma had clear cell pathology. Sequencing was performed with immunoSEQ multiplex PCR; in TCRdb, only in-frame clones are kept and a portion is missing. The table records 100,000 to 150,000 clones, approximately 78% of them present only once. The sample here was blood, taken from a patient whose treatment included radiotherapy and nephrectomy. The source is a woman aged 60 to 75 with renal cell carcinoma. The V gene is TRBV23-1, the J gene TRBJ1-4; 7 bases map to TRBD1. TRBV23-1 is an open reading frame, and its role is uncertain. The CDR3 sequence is CASSQSDRHNEKLFF. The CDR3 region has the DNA TGCGCCAGCAGTCAATCGGACAGGCATAATGAAAAACTGTTTTTT.